The 6 T cell receptor beta chains below all came from one sample that was sequenced in a study of blood T cell repertoires in COVID-19. Libraries were prepared by immunoSEQ multiplex PCR; TCRdb keeps only in-frame clonotypes and omits some of them. The top ten hold roughly 9.4% of the sample, which has around 390,000 clones, about 87% seen once. Sequenced: PBMCs or T cells enriched from blood (not recorded which). All receptors come from a woman aged 50 to 60 who had recovered from COVID-19.

The chain couples TRBV30 to TRBJ2-3, with 12 bases identical to TRBD2. J was trimmed by 6 bases and V by 1 base; bases with no gene match: 2. This CDR3 comprises 14 residues. Germline CDR1 and CDR2: GTSNPN and SVGIG (reference sequence). The chain's CDR3 is CAWSELAGGDTQYF. CDR3 bases: TGTGCCTGGAGTGAGCTAGCGGGGGGGGATACGCAGTATTTT. Based on the CDR3 plus reference TRBV30 and TRBJ2-3, the full variable domain is SQTIHQWPATLVQPVGSPLSLECTVEGTSNPNLYWYRQAAGRGLQLLFYSVGIGQISSEVPQNLSASRPQDRQFILSSKKLLLSDSGFYLCAWSELAGGDTQYFGPGTRLTVL.

This clone appeared once. The rearrangement uses TRBV9 and TRBJ1-1, with D possibly TRBD1 on 6 matching bases. Trimming took 4 bases from V and 5 from J, leaving 18 bases between them. Germline-derived CDR1 and CDR2 are SGDLS and YYNGEE. This CDR3 has 15 residues. In DNA form, the CDR3 reads TGTGCCAGCAGCAATGATGACAGGACGCTAACTGAAGCTTTCTTT. It yields the protein CASSNDDRTLTEAFF.

The V gene is TRBV5-8, the J gene TRBJ1-1; TRBD1 is a possible D gene (6 bases). Trimming cost V 0 bases and J 2 bases, with 8 bases left between them. The germline V gene has CDR1 SGHTS and CDR2 YDEGEE. CDR3 size: 14 residues. This CDR3 reads CASSLGGGNTEAFF. The CDR3 region has the DNA TGTGCCAGCAGCTTGGGAGGGGGAAACACTGAAGCTTTCTTT.

The J gene is TRBJ2-2, the V gene TRBV4-3; the match to TRBD2 covers 14 bases. The trim removed 1 base at V and 5 bases at J, leaving 3 bases unmatched. Germline CDR1 and CDR2: LGHNA and YSLEER. The CDR3 has 17 amino acids. The DNA of the CDR3 is TGCGCCAGCAGCCAAGCTGGGACTAGCGGGGGAACCGGGGAGCTGTTTTTT. It yields the protein CASSQAGTSGGTGELFF.

The V call is TRBV9, the J call TRBJ2-2; 8 bases are a match to TRBD2. There are 14 residues in the CDR3. CDR1 is SGDLS, CDR2 YYNGEE, per germline. V was pared by 5 bases and J by 1 base, with 1 base of the junction left unmatched. This chain's CDR3 is CASRRGVNTGELFF. For the CDR3, the DNA is TGTGCCAGCAGGCGGGGGGTGAACACCGGGGAGCTGTTTTTT.

This clone showed up just once. J is TRBJ2-3 and V is TRBV20-1; D remains ambiguous. Trimming cost V 3 bases and J 6 bases, with 22 bases left between them. CDR3 size: 16 residues. From germline, CDR1 is DFQATT and CDR2 SNEGSKA (reference sequence). CDR3 nucleotides: TGCAGTGCTAGTCAACATGGGCAAGTCCTAACCGATACGCAGTATTTT. Its translation is CSASQHGQVLTDTQYF.